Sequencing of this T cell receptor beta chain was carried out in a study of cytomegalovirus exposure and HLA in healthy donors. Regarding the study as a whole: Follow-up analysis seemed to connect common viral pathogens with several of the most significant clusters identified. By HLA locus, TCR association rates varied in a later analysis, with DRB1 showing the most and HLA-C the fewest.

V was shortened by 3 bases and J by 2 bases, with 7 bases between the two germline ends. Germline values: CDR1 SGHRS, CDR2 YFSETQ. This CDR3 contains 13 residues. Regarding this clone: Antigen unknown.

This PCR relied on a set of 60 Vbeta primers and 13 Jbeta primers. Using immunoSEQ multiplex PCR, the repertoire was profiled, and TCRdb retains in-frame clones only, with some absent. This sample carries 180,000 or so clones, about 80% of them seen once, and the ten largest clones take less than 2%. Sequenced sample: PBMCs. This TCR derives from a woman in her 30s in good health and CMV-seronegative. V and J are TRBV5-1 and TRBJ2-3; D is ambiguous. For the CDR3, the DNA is TGCGCCAGCAGCTCGACTCCCACAGATACGCAGTATTTT. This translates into CASSSTPTDTQYF.